Listed below are T cell receptor beta chains from one sample, sequenced in a study of cytomegalovirus exposure and HLA in healthy donors. The assay was immunoSEQ multiplex PCR, and TCRdb's table has in-frame clones only and misses some. The sample consists of more than 85,000 clones, 69% of them appearing once. Sequenced: PBMCs. The receptors were sampled from a woman aged 70-85 years in good health and CMV-seropositive. CDR3s include the opening cysteine and the closing phenylalanine or tryptophan. The order of the fields is CDR3 protein, CDR3 DNA, clone size, D gene, J gene, V gene. D genes are given only for firm matches. Clone size appears in some rows only: once, few, many, or a class for an expanded clone.

CDR3 protein: CASSQVTPGGSQPQHF
CDR3 DNA: TGCGCCAGCAGCCAAGTTACCCCGGGGGGTAGTCAGCCCCAGCATTTT
clone size: .
D gene: .
J gene: TRBJ1-5
V gene: TRBV4-1

CDR3 protein: CASPEAPLVGSPLHF
CDR3 DNA: TGTGCCAGCCCCGAGGCACCTTTGGTGGGTTCACCCCTCCACTTT
clone size: .
D gene: .
J gene: TRBJ1-6
V gene: TRBV2

CDR3 protein: CASGTSSYNEQFF
CDR3 DNA: TGTGCCTCCGGGACTAGCTCCTACAATGAGCAGTTCTTC
clone size: .
D gene: TRBD2
J gene: TRBJ2-1
V gene: TRBV30

CDR3 protein: CASRPLAGPYNEQFF
CDR3 DNA: TGTGCCAGCAGACCTCTAGCGGGGCCTTACAATGAGCAGTTCTTC
clone size: .
D gene: TRBD2
J gene: TRBJ2-1
V gene: TRBV2

CDR3 protein: CASSFGSGGSYNEQFF
CDR3 DNA: TGCGCCAGCAGCTTCGGTAGCGGGGGGTCCTACAATGAGCAGTTCTTC
clone size: few
D gene: TRBD2
J gene: TRBJ2-1
V gene: TRBV5-1

CDR3 protein: CAWRWGQGITGELFF
CDR3 DNA: TGTGCCTGGAGATGGGGACAGGGGATCACCGGGGAGCTGTTTTTT
clone size: few
D gene: TRBD1
J gene: TRBJ2-2
V gene: TRBV30

CDR3 protein: CAISDHSGGTDTQYF
CDR3 DNA: TGTGCCATCAGCGACCATAGCGGGGGCACAGATACGCAGTATTTT
clone size: .
D gene: TRBD2
J gene: TRBJ2-3
V gene: TRBV10-3

CDR3 protein: CASSPQGAGVQYEQFF
CDR3 DNA: TGTGCCAGCAGCCCCCAGGGGGCGGGGGTTCAGTATGAGCAGTTCTTC
clone size: .
D gene: .
J gene: TRBJ2-1
V gene: TRBV6-4

CDR3 protein: CASSLGTGGTNEQFF
CDR3 DNA: TGTGCCAGCAGCCTCGGGACAGGGGGCACGAATGAGCAGTTCTTC
clone size: once
D gene: TRBD1
J gene: TRBJ2-1
V gene: TRBV5-8

CDR3 protein: CASSPNAGVRSPLHF
CDR3 DNA: TGTGCCAGCTCACCAAATGCAGGGGTAAGATCACCCCTCCACTTT
clone size: .
D gene: .
J gene: TRBJ1-6
V gene: TRBV18

CDR3 protein: CASSPAGTGNTEAFF
CDR3 DNA: TGTGCCAGCAGCCCTGCCGGGACAGGGAACACTGAAGCTTTCTTT
clone size: .
D gene: TRBD1
J gene: TRBJ1-1
V gene: TRBV11-2

CDR3 protein: CASSVRDWNTDTQYF
CDR3 DNA: TGTGCCAGCAGTGTACGGGACTGGAACACAGATACGCAGTATTTT
clone size: .
D gene: .
J gene: TRBJ2-3
V gene: TRBV6-1

CDR3 protein: CASTVTSYEQYF
CDR3 DNA: TGTGCCAGCACGGTCACCTCCTACGAGCAGTACTTC
clone size: few
D gene: .
J gene: TRBJ2-7
V gene: TRBV6-1

CDR3 protein: CSGGTSVDEQYF
CDR3 DNA: TGCAGCGGGGGGACTAGTGTTGACGAGCAGTACTTC
clone size: once
D gene: TRBD2
J gene: TRBJ2-7
V gene: TRBV29-1

CDR3 protein: CASMPYGTGNYEQYF
CDR3 DNA: TGTGCCAGCATGCCTTACGGGACAGGGAATTACGAGCAGTACTTC
clone size: .
D gene: TRBD1
J gene: TRBJ2-7
V gene: TRBV25-1

CDR3 protein: CASTHEQTSNQPQHF
CDR3 DNA: TGTGCCAGCACCCACGAACAGACGAGCAATCAGCCCCAGCATTTT
clone size: few
D gene: .
J gene: TRBJ1-5
V gene: TRBV18

CDR3 protein: CASSPGLAGTTSTDTQYF
CDR3 DNA: TGCGCCAGCAGCCCGGGACTAGCGGGGACCACTAGCACAGATACGCAGTATTTT
clone size: .
D gene: TRBD2
J gene: TRBJ2-3
V gene: TRBV4-3

CDR3 protein: CASSPQGAYQPQHF
CDR3 DNA: TGTGCCAGCAGCCCACAGGGGGCTTATCAGCCCCAGCATTTT
clone size: .
D gene: TRBD1
J gene: TRBJ1-5
V gene: TRBV14

CDR3 protein: CASSYYGSSYNSPLHF
CDR3 DNA: TGTGCCAGCAGTTACTATGGGAGCTCCTATAATTCACCCCTCCACTTT
clone size: .
D gene: .
J gene: TRBJ1-6
V gene: TRBV6-5

CDR3 protein: CAARTDMNTEAFF
CDR3 DNA: TGTGCCGCAAGGACGGACATGAACACTGAAGCTTTCTTT
clone size: many
D gene: .
J gene: TRBJ1-1
V gene: TRBV10-3

CDR3 protein: CASSSAGADTDTQYF
CDR3 DNA: TGTGCCAGCAGTTCAGCGGGGGCCGACACAGATACGCAGTATTTT
clone size: .
D gene: TRBD2
J gene: TRBJ2-3
V gene: TRBV6-5

CDR3 protein: CASSLVTSGVGEQFF
CDR3 DNA: TGTGCCAGCAGCTTAGTGACTAGCGGGGTGGGTGAGCAGTTCTTC
clone size: .
D gene: TRBD2
J gene: TRBJ2-1
V gene: TRBV7-6

CDR3 protein: CAWRWVSGGGQETQYF
CDR3 DNA: TGTGCCTGGCGTTGGGTTAGCGGGGGGGGACAAGAGACCCAGTACTTC
clone size: .
D gene: TRBD2
J gene: TRBJ2-5
V gene: TRBV30

CDR3 protein: CASSERRLAGGETQYF
CDR3 DNA: TGTGCCAGCAGTGAACGAAGACTAGCGGGGGGAGAGACCCAGTACTTC
clone size: .
D gene: TRBD2
J gene: TRBJ2-5
V gene: TRBV6-1